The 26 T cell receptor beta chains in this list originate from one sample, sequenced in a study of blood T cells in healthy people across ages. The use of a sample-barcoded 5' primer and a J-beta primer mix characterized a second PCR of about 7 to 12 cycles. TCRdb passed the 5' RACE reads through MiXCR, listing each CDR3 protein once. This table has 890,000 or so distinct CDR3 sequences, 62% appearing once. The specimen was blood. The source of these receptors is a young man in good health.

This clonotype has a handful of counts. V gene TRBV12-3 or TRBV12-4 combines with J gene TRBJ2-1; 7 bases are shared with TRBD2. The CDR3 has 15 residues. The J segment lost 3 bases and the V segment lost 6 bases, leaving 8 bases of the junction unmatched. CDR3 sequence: CASRGSGILYNEQFF. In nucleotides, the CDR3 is TGTGCCAGCAGGGGCAGCGGGATCCTCTACAATGAGCAGTTCTTC.

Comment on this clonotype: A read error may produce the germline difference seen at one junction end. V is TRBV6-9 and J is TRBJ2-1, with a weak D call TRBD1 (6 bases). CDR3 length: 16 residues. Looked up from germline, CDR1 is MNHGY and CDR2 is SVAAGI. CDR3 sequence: CASSQSGARPYKEQFF. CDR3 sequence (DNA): TGTGCCAGCAGTCAGTCAGGGGCGCGTCCTTACAAGGAGCAGTTCTTC.

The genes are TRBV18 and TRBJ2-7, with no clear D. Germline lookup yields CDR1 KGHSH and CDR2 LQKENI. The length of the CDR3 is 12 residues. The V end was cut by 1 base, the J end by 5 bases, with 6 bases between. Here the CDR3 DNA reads TGTGCCAGCTCACCACAGCGCGACGAGCAGTACTTC. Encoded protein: CASSPQRDEQYF.

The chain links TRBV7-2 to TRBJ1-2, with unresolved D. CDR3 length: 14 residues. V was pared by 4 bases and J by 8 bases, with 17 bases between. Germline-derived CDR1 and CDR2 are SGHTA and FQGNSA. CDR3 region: CASSSRPVSNGYTF. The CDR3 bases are TGTGCCAGCAGCTCCCGCCCGGTCTCGAACGGCTACACCTTC.

This CDR3 is CASSQGDLSVSSYEQYF. For the CDR3, the DNA is TGTGCCAGCAGCCAAGGGGATTTGTCAGTCAGCTCCTACGAGCAGTACTTC. This chain joins TRBV4-2 and TRBJ2-7; unclear D gene. Trimming left V 1 base short and J 0 bases short, with 16 bases between. This CDR3 spans 17 amino acids. The germline CDR1 and CDR2 sequences are LGHNA and YNFKEQ.

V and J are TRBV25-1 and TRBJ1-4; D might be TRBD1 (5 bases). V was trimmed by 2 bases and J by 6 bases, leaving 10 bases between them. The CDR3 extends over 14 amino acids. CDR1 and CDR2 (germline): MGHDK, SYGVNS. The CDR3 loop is CASSEGREYEKLFF. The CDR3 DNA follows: TGTGCCAGCAGTGAAGGCAGGGAGTATGAAAAACTGTTTTTT.

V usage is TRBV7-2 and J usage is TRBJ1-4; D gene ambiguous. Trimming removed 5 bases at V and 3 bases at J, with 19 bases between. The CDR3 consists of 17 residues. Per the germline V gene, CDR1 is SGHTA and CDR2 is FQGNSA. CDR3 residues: CASSRYGRGVSNEKLFF. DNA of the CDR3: TGTGCCAGCAGCCGTTACGGTCGAGGCGTCTCTAATGAAAAACTGTTTTTT.

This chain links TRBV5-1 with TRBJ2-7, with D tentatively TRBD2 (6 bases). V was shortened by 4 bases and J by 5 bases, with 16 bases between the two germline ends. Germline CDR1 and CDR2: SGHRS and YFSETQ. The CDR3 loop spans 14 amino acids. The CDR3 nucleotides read TGCGCCAGCAGCCTCGGGACGGGGGAAGACGAGCAGTACTTC. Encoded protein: CASSLGTGEDEQYF.

The CDR3 loop reads CAIQRTENEKLFF. For the CDR3, the DNA is TGTGCCATTCAAAGGACAGAGAATGAAAAACTGTTTTTT. V is TRBV10-3 and J is TRBJ1-4, with D possibly TRBD1 on 6 matching bases. Trimming took off 9 bases at V and 5 bases at J, with 13 bases between the two ends. Germline assignment: CDR1 ENHRY and CDR2 SYGVKD. This CDR3 region has 13 residues.

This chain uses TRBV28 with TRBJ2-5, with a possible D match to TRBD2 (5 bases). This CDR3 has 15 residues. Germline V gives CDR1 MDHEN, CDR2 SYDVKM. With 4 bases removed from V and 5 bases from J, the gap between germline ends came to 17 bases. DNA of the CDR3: TGTGCCAGCAGTTCGATGTACGGGGTGGGGGAGACCCAGTACTTC. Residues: CASSSMYGVGETQYF.

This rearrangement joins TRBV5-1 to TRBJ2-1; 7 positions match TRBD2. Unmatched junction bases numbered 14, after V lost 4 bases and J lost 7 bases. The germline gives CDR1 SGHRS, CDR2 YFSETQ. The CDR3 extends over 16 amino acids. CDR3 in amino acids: CASSPGGGRGVNEQFF. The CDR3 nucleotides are TGCGCCAGCAGCCCGGGGGGAGGGCGCGGGGTAAATGAGCAGTTCTTC.

The CDR3 nucleotides are TGCAGCGGCAAATTGGGGACTAACCATCAAGAGACCCAGTACTTC. This gives the protein CSGKLGTNHQETQYF. This chain connects TRBV29-1 to TRBJ2-5, with 7 bases that match TRBD2. Germline trimming cut 7 bases from V and 2 bases from J; bases unmatched to any gene: 13. The CDR3 is 15 amino acids. CDR1 is SQVTM, CDR2 ANQGSEA, per germline.

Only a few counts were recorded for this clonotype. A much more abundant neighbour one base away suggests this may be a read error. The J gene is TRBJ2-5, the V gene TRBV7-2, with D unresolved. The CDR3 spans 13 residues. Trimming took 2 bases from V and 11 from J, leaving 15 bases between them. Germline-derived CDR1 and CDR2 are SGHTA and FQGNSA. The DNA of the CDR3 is TGTGCCAGCAGCTTACCCCCTAGGGATGAGCAGTACTTC. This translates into CASSLPPRDEQYF.

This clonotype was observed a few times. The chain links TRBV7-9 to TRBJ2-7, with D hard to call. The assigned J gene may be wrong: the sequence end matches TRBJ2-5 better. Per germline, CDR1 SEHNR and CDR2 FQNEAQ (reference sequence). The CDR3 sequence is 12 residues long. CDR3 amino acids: CASSLSSETQYF. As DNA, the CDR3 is TGTGCCAGCAGCTTATCGTCAGAGACCCAGTACTTC.

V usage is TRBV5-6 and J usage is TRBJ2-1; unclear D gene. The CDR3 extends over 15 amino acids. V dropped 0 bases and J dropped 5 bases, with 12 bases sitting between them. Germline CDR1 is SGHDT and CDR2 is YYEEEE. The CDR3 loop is CASSLAGGTHNEQFF. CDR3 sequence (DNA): TGTGCCAGCAGCTTGGCCGGCGGCACTCACAATGAGCAGTTCTTC.

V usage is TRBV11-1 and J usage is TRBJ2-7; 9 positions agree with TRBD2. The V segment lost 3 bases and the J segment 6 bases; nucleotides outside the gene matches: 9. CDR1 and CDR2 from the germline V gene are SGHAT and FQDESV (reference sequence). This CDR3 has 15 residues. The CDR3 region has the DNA TGTGCCAGCAGCTTGCCTACCGGGACTAGCATCGAGCAGTACTTC. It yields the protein CASSLPTGTSIEQYF.

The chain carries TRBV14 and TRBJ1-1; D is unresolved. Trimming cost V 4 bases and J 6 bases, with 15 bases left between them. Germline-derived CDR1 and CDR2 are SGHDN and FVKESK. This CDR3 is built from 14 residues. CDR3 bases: TGTGCCAGCAGCCCCAGGAACACTGGGGCTGAAGCTTTCTTT. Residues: CASSPRNTGAEAFF.

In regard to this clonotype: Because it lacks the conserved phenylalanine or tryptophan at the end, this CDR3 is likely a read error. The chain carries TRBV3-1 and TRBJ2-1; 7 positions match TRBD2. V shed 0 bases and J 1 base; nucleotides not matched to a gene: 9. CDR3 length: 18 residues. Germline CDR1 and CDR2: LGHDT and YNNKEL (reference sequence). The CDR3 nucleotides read TGTGCCAGCAGCCAAGATCTGTCGGGGGGTCAGTCCTACAATGAGCAGTTCTAC. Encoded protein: CASSQDLSGGQSYNEQFY.

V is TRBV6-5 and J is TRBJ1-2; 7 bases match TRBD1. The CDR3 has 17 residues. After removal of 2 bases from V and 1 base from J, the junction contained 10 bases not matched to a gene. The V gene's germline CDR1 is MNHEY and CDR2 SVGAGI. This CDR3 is CASSYQSGGADNYGYTF. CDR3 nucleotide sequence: TGTGCCAGCAGTTACCAGTCAGGGGGTGCGGATAACTATGGCTACACCTTC.

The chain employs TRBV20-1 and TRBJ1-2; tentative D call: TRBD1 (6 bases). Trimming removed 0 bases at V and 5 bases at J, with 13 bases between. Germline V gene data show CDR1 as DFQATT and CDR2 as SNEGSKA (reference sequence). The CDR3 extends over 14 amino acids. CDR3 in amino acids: CSARDRPGAYGYTF. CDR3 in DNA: TGCAGTGCTAGAGATCGGCCGGGGGCGTATGGCTACACCTTC.

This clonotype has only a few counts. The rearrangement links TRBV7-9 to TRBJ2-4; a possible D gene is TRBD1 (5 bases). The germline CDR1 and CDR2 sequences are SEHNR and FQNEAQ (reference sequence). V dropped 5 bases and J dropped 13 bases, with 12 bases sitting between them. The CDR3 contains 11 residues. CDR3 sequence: CASSPQVTQYF. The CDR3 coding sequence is TGTGCCAGCAGCCCACAGGTAACGCAGTACTTC.

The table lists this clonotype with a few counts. In nucleotides, the CDR3 is TGTGCCAGCAGCTTTTATCGAGATTCACCCCTCCACTTT. Encoded protein: CASSFYRDSPLHF. The chain combines TRBV7-2 with TRBJ1-6; D is unclear. The CDR3 extends over 13 amino acids. Germline CDR1 reads SGHTA; CDR2 reads FQGNSA. V was pared by 3 bases and J by 8 bases, with 8 bases between.

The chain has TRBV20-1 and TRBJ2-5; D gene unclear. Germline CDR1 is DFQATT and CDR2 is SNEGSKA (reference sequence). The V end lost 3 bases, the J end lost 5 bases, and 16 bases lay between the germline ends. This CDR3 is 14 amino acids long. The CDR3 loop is CSARHHRIQETQYF. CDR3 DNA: TGCAGTGCTAGGCACCACCGGATTCAGGAGACCCAGTACTTC.

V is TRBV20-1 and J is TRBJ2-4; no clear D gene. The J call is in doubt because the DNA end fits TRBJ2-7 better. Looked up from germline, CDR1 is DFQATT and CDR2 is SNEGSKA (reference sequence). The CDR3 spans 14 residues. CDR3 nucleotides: TGCAGTGCTAGAGATTCACGGGCAGCCTCCGAGCAGTACTTC. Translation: CSARDSRAASEQYF.

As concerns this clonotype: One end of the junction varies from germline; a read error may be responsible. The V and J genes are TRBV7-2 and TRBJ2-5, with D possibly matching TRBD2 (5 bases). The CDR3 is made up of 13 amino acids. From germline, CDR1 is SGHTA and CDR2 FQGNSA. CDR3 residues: CANSWAGGETQYF. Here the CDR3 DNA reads TGTGCCAACAGCTGGGCGGGCGGGGAGACCCAGTACTTC.

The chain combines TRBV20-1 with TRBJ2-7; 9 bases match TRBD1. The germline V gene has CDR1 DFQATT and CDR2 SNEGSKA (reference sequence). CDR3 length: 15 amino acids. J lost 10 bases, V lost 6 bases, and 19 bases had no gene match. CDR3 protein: CSANGWTGDPRSQYF. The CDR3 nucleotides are TGCAGTGCCAACGGTTGGACAGGGGACCCGAGGTCCCAGTACTTC.